Listed here are 8 T cell receptor beta chains from one sample, sequenced in a study of blood T cell repertoires in COVID-19. Repertoires were generated with immunoSEQ multiplex PCR, while TCRdb's copy carries only in-frame clones and drops some. The sample shows 250,000 or so clones, just under 85% of them seen only once. The sample taken for sequencing was peripheral blood. These TCRs come from an elderly man with acute or convalescent COVID-19.

The chain recombines TRBV5-1 with TRBJ1-6; D remains ambiguous. The CDR3 length is 16 residues. Trimming stripped 3 bases from V and 0 bases from J, with 10 bases between. Germline assignment: CDR1 SGHRS and CDR2 YFSETQ. The CDR3 region has the DNA TGCGCCAGCAGCTCACGGGTTAGCTCCTATAATTCACCCCTCCACTTT. Protein product: CASSSRVSSYNSPLHF.

The chain recombines TRBV6-5 with TRBJ2-5; D is possibly TRBD1 (7 bases). This CDR3 contains 14 residues. Between the trimmed V and J ends, which lost 8 bases and 5 bases, there was a span of 18 bases. In germline, CDR1 is MNHEY, CDR2 SVGAGI. CDR3 sequence (DNA): TGTGCCAGCGGGGGGACAGTCGCGGGGGAGACCCAGTACTTC. It translates to CASGGTVAGETQYF.

The V and J genes are TRBV6-5 and TRBJ1-3; D possibly corresponds to TRBD1 (5 bases). This CDR3 spans 14 amino acids. Trimming shortened V by 6 bases and J by 2 bases, and 11 bases separated the two germline ends. Germline CDR1 and CDR2: MNHEY and SVGAGI. In DNA, the CDR3 is TGTGCCAGCAGAACAGGTCTTACTGGAAACACCATATATTTT. Its translation is CASRTGLTGNTIYF.

This clone was counted a few times. The J gene is TRBJ2-2, the V gene TRBV7-9; 7 bases line up with TRBD1. The V and J ends lost 4 bases and 4 bases, in that order; junction bases with no gene match: 15. The CDR3 consists of 18 residues. Germline values: CDR1 SEHNR, CDR2 FQNEAQ (reference sequence). CDR3 nucleotide sequence: TGTGCCAGCAGCTCTAGGGGACAGCTGAACGCGCTCACCGGGGAGCTGTTTTTT. It specifies CASSSRGQLNALTGELFF.

Only one count was recorded for this clone. V and J are TRBV6-5 and TRBJ1-1, with 8 bases that match TRBD1. The ends lost 6 bases at V and 7 bases at J; junction bases unmatched: 10. Germline V lookup: CDR1 MNHEY, CDR2 SVGAGI. There are 14 residues in the CDR3. In nucleotides, the CDR3 is TGTGCCAGCAGACTGACAGGGGCCCTCAATGAAGCTTTCTTT. Encoded protein: CASRLTGALNEAFF.

J is TRBJ2-2 and V is TRBV9, with TRBD2 identical over 7 bases. Germline V gives CDR1 SGDLS, CDR2 YYNGEE. The CDR3 covers 17 residues. With V trimmed by 0 bases and J by 0 bases, 5 bases remained unmatched. In DNA, the CDR3 is TGTGCCAGCAGCGTAGGGCCGGGAGGTACGAACACCGGGGAGCTGTTTTTT. This encodes CASSVGPGGTNTGELFF.

The CDR3 sequence is CASSSGTDVVSGGRQYF. The CDR3 DNA sequence: TGTGCCAGCAGCTCGGGGACAGACGTTGTGTCCGGGGGACGGCAGTACTTC. V usage is TRBV7-8 and J usage is TRBJ2-7, with a possible D match to TRBD1 (7 bases). Trimming left V 4 bases short and J 9 bases short, with 28 bases between. The germline V gene encodes CDR1 SGHVS and CDR2 FQNEAQ. The CDR3 has 17 amino acids.

The chain is built from TRBV21-1 and TRBJ1-5; the DNA was not compared with TRBD1, the D call given in the table. TRBV21-1 is a pseudogene segment. The CDR3 runs to 17 residues. The CDR3 here is CASSLFQSPGTGGKKHF. CDR3 bases: TGTGCCAGCAGCTTGTTCCAGAGTCCCGGGACAGGGGGCAAGAAGCATTTT.